This is a list of T cell receptor beta chains from one sample in a study of blood T cell repertoires in COVID-19. The assay was immunoSEQ multiplex PCR, and TCRdb's table has in-frame clones only and misses some. The repertoire holds about 110,000 clones, with approximately 70% as singletons. Specimen: peripheral blood. These receptors were taken from a man older than 75 with acute or convalescent COVID-19. Each CDR3 is given without its conserved first and last residue. The order of the fields is V gene, J gene, CDR3 protein.

TRBV15	TRBJ2-7	ATSPGRDRSYEQY
TRBV7-2	TRBJ1-1	ASSSRPQGTNTEAF
TRBV2	TRBJ1-2	ASSVLKAGHGYT
TRBV11-2	TRBJ2-1	ASSLSPYNEQF
TRBV5-1	TRBJ1-2	ASSFDRAGGYT
TRBV14	TRBJ2-7	ASSWAETYEQY
TRBV24-1	TRBJ1-4	ATRGTPTNEKLF
TRBV10-3	TRBJ1-1	AISETAGVSTEAF
TRBV15	TRBJ1-3	ATSSVPLDRADGNTIY
TRBV15	TRBJ1-6	ATSDRDRANSPLH
TRBV28	TRBJ1-1	ASSLGGAMNTEAF
TRBV11-3	TRBJ2-7	ASSSKQGSPKY
TRBV4-3	TRBJ1-1	ASSQAMGLNTEAF
TRBV7-3	TRBJ2-1	ASSPSGRGNEQF
TRBV11-2	TRBJ2-1	ASSLVVAPNEQF
TRBV18	TRBJ2-7	ASSPTGYEQY
TRBV27	TRBJ2-7	ASSFSPETYEQY
TRBV5-1	TRBJ2-3	ASSFSPGTDTQY
TRBV7-2	TRBJ1-3	ASSFGSLTGNTIY
TRBV3-1/TRBV3-2	TRBJ2-7	ASSQGTSGTREQY
TRBV20-1	TRBJ2-5	SASGSSGRAQYQETQY
TRBV28	TRBJ2-3	ASSYISPGGAADTQY
TRBV15	TRBJ2-3	ATSYHNGKGDTQY
TRBV28	TRBJ1-4	ASSSFPEKLF
TRBV5-1	TRBJ2-1	ASSDLSGGKEEF
TRBV20-1	TRBJ1-4	SARDTQVLF
TRBV2	TRBJ1-3	ASSGQGRNTIY
TRBV3-1/TRBV3-2	TRBJ2-2	ASSAILPGGTTGELL
TRBV6-1	TRBJ2-7	ASSEIGQGPYEQY
TRBV6-2/TRBV6-3	TRBJ2-1	ASSLVGTINEQF
TRBV29-1	TRBJ2-1	SCWGEDEQF
TRBV6-5	TRBJ1-3	ASSYSAQGFGNTIY
TRBV7-2	TRBJ2-5	ASSDSGTGAETQY